This TCR beta chain comes out of a study of graft-versus-host responses after intestinal transplantation. V lost 4 bases to trimming and J lost 0 bases; unmatched junction nucleotides: 4. This CDR3 contains 16 residues. Germline loops: CDR1 SGHRS, CDR2 YFSETQ. In its sample, this clone was seen a few times. Generated by immunoSEQ multiplex PCR, the TCRdb table keeps only in-frame clones and is missing some. The table has 14,000 or so clones, 33% seen once. Plated together were some 200,000 CFSE-labeled responder cells and some 200,000 irradiated, violet-dye-labeled stimulator cells. CD4 and CD8 responders that proliferated in the reaction were FACS-sorted.

The source is a human patient who received an intestinal transplant. This material consisted of alloreactive CD4+ T cells from a mixed lymphocyte reaction culture, taken before intestinal transplant. Subset defined: CFSE-low proliferating T cells sorted from roughly six-day pre-transplant mixed lymphocyte reaction (GvH or HvG direction). V is TRBV5-1 and J is TRBJ2-2; TRBD1 agrees at 9 bases. CDR3: CASSQTGGANTGELFF. DNA of the CDR3: TGCGCCAGCAGCCAAACAGGGGGCGCGAACACCGGGGAGCTGTTTTTT.